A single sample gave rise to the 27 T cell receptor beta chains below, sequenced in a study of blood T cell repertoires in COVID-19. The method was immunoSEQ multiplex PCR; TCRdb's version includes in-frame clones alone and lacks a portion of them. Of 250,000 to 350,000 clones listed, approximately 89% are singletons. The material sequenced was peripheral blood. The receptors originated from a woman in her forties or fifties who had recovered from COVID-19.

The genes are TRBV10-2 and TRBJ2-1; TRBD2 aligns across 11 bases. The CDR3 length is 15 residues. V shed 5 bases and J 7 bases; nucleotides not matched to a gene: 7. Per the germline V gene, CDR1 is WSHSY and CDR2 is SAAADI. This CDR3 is CASSPSGGPQNEQFF. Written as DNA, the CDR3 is TGCGCCAGCAGTCCTAGCGGGGGGCCACAGAATGAGCAGTTCTTC.

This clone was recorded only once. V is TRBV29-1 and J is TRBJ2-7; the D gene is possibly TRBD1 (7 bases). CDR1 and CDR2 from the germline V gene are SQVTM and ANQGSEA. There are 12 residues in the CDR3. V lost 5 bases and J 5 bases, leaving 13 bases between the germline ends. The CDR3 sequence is CSVRPGGHEQYF. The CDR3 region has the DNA TGCAGCGTTAGGCCAGGGGGGCACGAGCAGTACTTC.

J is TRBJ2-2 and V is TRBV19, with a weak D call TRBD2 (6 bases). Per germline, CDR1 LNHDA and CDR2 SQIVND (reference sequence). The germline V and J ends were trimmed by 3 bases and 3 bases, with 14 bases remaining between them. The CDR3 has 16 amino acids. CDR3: CASSIRGTPHTGELFF. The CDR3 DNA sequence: TGTGCCAGTAGTATCCGCGGGACCCCACACACCGGGGAGCTGTTTTTT.

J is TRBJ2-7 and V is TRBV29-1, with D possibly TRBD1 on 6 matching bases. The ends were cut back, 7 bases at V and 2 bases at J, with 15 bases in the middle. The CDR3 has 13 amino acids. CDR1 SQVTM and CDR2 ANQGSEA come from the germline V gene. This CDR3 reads CSACAGQTYEQYF. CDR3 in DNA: TGCAGCGCATGTGCAGGACAGACCTACGAGCAGTACTTC.

The CDR3: CASNSGNYGYTF. CDR3 DNA: TGTGCCAGCAACTCGGGAAACTATGGCTACACCTTC. V and J are TRBV28 and TRBJ1-2, with D unclear. CDR3 size: 12 residues. Germline V gene sequence: CDR1 MDHEN, CDR2 SYDVKM. Trimming removed 7 bases at V and 2 bases at J, with 8 bases between.

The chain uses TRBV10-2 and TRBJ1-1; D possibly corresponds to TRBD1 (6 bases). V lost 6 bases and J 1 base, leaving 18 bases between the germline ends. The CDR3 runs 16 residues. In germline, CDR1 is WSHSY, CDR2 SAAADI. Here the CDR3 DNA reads TGCGCCAGCAGCACCCGAAACAGGGATCAGAACACTGAAGCTTTCTTT. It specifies CASSTRNRDQNTEAFF.

In nucleotides, the CDR3 is TGCGCCAGCAGCCGTACTCCAAGCTCCTACAATGAGCAGTTCTTC. Translated: CASSRTPSSYNEQFF. This rearrangement joins TRBV5-1 to TRBJ2-1; D is undetermined. This CDR3 contains 15 residues. Trimming removed 4 bases from V and 0 bases from J, with 11 bases in between. The germline V gene encodes CDR1 SGHRS and CDR2 YFSETQ.

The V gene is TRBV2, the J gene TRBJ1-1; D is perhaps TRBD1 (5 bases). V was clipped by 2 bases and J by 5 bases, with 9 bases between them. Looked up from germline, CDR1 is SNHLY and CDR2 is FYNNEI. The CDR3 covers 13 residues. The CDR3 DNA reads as TGTGCCAGCAGTGAACCAGGGAAGACTGAAGCTTTCTTT. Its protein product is CASSEPGKTEAFF.

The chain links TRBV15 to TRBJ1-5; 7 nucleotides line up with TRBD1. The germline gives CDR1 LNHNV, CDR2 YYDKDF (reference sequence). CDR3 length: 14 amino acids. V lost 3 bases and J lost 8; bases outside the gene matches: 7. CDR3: CATSRRQGLEPQHF. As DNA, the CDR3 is TGTGCCACCAGCAGGCGACAGGGCTTGGAGCCCCAGCATTTT.

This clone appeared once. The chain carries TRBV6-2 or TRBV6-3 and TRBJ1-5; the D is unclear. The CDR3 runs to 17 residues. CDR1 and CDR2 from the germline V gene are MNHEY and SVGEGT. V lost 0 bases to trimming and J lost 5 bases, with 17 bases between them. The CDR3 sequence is CASSYSVFSSGDQPQHF. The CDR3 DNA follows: TGTGCCAGCAGTTACTCGGTTTTTTCCTCCGGTGATCAGCCCCAGCATTTT.

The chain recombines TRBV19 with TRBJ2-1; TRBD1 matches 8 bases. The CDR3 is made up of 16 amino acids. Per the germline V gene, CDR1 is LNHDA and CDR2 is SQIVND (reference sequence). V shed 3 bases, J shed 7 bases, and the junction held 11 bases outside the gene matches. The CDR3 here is CASSIQTRGPRNEQFF. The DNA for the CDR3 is TGTGCCAGTAGTATCCAGACCAGGGGGCCGAGAAATGAGCAGTTCTTC.

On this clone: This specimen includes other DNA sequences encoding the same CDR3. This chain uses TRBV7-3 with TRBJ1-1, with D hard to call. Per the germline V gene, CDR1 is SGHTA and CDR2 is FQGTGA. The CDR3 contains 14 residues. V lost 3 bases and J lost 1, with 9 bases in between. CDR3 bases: TGTGCCAGCAGCTTGAACAGAGCGAACACTGAAGCTTTCTTT. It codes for CASSLNRANTEAFF. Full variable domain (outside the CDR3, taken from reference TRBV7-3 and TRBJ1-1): GAGVSQTPSNKVTEKGKYVELRCDPISGHTALYWYRQSLGQGPEFLIYFQGTGAADDSGLPNDRFFAVRPEGSVSTLKIQRTERGDSAVYLCASSLNRANTEAFFGQGTRLTVV.

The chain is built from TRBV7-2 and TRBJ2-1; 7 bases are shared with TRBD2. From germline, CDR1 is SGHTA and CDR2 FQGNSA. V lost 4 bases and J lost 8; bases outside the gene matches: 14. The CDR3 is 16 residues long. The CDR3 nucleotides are TGTGCCAGCAGCTCGGTTCCAGGACTAGTAAGCGATGAGCAGTTCTTC. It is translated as CASSSVPGLVSDEQFF.

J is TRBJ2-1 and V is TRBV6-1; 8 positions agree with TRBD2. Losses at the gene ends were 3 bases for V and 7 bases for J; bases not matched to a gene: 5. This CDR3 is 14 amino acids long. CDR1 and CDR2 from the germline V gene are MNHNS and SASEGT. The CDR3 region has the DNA TGTGCCAGCAGTGACAGCGGGAGTCTAAATGAGCAGTTCTTC. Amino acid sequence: CASSDSGSLNEQFF.

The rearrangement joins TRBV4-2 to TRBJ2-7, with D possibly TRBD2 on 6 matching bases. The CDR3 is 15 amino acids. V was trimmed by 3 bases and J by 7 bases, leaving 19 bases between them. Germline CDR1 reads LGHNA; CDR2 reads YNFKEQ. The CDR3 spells CASSQGGRVALEQYF. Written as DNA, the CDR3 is TGTGCCAGCAGCCAGGGGGGAAGGGTAGCGCTGGAGCAGTACTTC.

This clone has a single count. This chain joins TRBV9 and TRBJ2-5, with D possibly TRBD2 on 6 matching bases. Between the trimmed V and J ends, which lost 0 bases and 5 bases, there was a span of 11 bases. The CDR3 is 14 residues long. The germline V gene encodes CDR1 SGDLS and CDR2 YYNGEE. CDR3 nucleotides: TGTGCCAGCAGCGTAGGGTGGCGGGATGAGACCCAGTACTTC. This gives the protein CASSVGWRDETQYF.

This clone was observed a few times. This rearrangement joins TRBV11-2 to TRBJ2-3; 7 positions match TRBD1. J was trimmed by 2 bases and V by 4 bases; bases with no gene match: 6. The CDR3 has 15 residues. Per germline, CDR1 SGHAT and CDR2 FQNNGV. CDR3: CASSSRGQTTDTQYF. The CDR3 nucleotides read TGTGCCAGCAGCTCCCGGGGACAGACCACAGATACGCAGTATTTT.

CDR3 amino acids: CASSTGGEMIGDTEAFF. The CDR3 coding sequence is TGTGCCAGCAGTACAGGGGGCGAAATGATAGGGGACACTGAAGCTTTCTTT. The chain joins TRBV21-1 to TRBJ1-1; the D call of TRBD1 is as the table states it, not checked on the DNA. TRBV21-1 constitutes a pseudogene. This CDR3 is built from 17 residues.

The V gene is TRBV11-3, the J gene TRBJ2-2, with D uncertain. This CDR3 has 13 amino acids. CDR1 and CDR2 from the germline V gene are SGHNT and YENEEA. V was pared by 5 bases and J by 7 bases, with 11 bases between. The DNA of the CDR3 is TGTGCCAGCAGCCTCGAGATGATCGGGGAGCTGTTTTTT. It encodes CASSLEMIGELFF.

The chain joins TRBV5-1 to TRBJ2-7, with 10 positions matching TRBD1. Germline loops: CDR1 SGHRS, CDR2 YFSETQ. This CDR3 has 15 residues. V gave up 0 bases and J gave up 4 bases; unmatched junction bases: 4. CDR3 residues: CASSLGTGGYYEQYF. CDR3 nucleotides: TGCGCCAGCAGCTTGGGGACAGGGGGTTATTACGAGCAGTACTTC.

The CDR3 sequence is CASREGQGSGNTIYF. The DNA of the CDR3 is TGCGCCAGCAGAGAGGGACAAGGCTCTGGAAACACCATATATTTT. This chain links TRBV10-1 with TRBJ1-3, with a tentative D call TRBD1 (6 bases). Germline CDR1 and CDR2: WNHNN and SYGVQD (reference sequence). The CDR3 has 15 residues. Between the trimmed V and J ends, which lost 6 bases and 0 bases, there was a span of 12 bases.

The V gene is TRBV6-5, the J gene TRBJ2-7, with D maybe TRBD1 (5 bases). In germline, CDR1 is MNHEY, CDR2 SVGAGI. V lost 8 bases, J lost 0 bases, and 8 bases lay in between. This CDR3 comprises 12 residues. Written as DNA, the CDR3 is TGTGCCAGCCGACAGAGCTCCTACGAGCAGTACTTC. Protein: CASRQSSYEQYF.

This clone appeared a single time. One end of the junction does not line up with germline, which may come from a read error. The CDR3 spells CASSFSGTLKTEAFF. The CDR3 DNA reads TGTGCCAGCAGTTTCTCCGGGACATTGAAGACTGAAGCTTTCTTT. The V and J genes are TRBV28 and TRBJ1-1, with a possible D match to TRBD1 (6 bases). The CDR3 covers 15 residues. Germline V gene lookup returns CDR1 MDHEN and CDR2 SYDVKM.

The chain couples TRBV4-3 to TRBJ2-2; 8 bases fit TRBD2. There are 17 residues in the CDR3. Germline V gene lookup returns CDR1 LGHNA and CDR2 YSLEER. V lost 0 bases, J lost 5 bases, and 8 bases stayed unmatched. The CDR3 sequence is CASSQDLAGGGTGELFF. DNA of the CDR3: TGCGCCAGCAGCCAAGATCTCGCGGGAGGTGGGACCGGGGAGCTGTTTTTT.

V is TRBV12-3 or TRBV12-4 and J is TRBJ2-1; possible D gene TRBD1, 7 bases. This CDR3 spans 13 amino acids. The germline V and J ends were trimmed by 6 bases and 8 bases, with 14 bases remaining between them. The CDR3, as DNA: TGTGCCAGCAGCCGGGGGACAGCTGATGAGCAGTTCTTC. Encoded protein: CASSRGTADEQFF.

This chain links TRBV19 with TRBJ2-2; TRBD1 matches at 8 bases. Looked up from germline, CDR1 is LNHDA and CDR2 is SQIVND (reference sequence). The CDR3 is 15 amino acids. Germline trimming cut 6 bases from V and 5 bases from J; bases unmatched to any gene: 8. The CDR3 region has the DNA TGTGCCAGTAGCACCGGACAGGGAAGGACCGGGGAGCTGTTTTTT. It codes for CASSTGQGRTGELFF.

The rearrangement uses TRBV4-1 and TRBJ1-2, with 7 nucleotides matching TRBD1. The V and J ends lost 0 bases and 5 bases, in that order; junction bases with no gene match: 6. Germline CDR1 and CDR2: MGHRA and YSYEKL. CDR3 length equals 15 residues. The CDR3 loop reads CASSQDPGTVYGYTF. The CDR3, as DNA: TGCGCCAGCAGCCAAGACCCCGGGACAGTGTATGGCTACACCTTC.